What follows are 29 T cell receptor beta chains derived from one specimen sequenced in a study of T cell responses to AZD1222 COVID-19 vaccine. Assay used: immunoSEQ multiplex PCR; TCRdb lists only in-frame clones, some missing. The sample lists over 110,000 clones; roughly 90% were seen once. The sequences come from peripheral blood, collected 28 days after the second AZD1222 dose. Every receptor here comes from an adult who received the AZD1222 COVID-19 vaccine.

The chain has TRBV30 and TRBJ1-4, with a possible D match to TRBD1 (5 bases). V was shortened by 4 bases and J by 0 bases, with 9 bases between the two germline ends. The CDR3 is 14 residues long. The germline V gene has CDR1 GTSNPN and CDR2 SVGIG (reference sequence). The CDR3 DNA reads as TGTGCCTGGACCCCGGGGGCAACTAATGAAAAACTGTTTTTT. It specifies CAWTPGATNEKLFF.

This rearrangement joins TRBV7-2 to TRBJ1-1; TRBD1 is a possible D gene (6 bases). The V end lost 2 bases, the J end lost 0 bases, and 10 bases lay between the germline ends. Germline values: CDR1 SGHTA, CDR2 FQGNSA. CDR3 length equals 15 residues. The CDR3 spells CASSLSGAVNTEAFF. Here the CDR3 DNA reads TGTGCCAGCAGCTTATCAGGGGCGGTGAACACTGAAGCTTTCTTT.

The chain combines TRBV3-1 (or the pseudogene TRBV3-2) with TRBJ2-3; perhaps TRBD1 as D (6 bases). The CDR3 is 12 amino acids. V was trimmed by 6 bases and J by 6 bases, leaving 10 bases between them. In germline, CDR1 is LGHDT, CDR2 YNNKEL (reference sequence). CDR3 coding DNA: TGTGCCAGCAGTCCTAGGGGGGATACGCAGTATTTT. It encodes CASSPRGDTQYF.

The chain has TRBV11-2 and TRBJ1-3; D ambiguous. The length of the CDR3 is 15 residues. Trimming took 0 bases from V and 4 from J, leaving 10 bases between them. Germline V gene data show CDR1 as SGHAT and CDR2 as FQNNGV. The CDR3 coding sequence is TGTGCCAGCAGCTTAGAACACTTCGGAGGAAACACCATATATTTT. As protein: CASSLEHFGGNTIYF. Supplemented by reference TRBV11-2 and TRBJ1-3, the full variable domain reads EAGVAQSPRYKIIEKRQSVAFWCNPISGHATLYWYQQILGQGPKLLIQFQNNGVVDDSQLPKDRFSAERLKGVDSTLKIQPAKLEDSAVYLCASSLEHFGGNTIYFGEGSWLTVV.

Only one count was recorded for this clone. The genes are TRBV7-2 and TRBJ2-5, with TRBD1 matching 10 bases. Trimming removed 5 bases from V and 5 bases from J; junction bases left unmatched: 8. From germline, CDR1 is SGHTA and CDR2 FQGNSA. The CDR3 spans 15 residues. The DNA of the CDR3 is TGTGCCAGCAGCAGACAGGGGGCGATGGGTGAGACCCAGTACTTC. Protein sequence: CASSRQGAMGETQYF.

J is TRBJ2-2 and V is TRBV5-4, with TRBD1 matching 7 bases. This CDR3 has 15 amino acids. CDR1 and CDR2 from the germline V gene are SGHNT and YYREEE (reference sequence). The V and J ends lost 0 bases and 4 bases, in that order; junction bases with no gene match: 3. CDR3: CASSLVDRATGELFF. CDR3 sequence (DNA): TGTGCCAGCAGCTTGGTTGACAGGGCCACCGGGGAGCTGTTTTTT.

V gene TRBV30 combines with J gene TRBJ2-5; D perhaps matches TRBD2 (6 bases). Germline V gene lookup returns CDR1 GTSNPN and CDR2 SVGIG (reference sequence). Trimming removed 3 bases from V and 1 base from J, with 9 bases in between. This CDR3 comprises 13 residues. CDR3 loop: CAWRRRVQETQYF. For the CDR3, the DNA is TGTGCCTGGAGGAGGAGGGTCCAAGAGACCCAGTACTTC.

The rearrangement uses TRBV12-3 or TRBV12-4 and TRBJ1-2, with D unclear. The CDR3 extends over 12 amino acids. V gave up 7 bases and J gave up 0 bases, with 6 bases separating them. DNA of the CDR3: TGTGCCAGCACCCGGGCTAACTATGGCTACACCTTC. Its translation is CASTRANYGYTF.

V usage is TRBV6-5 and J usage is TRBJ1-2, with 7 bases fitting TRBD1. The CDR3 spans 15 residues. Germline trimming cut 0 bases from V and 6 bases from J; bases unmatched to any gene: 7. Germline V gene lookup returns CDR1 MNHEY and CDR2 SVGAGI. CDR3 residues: CASSYSDRVTDGYTF. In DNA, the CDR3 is TGTGCCAGCAGTTACTCCGACAGGGTGACGGATGGCTACACCTTC.

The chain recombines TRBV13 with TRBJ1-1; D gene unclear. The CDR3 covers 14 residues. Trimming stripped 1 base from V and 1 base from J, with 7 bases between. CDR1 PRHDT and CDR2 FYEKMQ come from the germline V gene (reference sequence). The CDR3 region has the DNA TGTGCCAGCAGCTTAGCCCAGAGGAACACTGAAGCTTTCTTT. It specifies CASSLAQRNTEAFF.

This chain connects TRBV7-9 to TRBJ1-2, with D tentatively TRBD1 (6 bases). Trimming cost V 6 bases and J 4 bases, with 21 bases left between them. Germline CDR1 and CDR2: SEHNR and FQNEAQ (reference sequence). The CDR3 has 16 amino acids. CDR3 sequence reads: CASSQTTGAWGYGYTF. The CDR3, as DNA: TGTGCCAGCAGTCAGACTACGGGGGCATGGGGCTATGGCTACACCTTC.

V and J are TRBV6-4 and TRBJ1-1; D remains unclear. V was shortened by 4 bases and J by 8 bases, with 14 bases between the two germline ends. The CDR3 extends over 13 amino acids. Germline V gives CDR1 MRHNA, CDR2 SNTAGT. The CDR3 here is CASSVSQQTEAFF. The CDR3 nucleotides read TGTGCCAGCAGTGTATCGCAGCAAACCGAAGCTTTCTTT.

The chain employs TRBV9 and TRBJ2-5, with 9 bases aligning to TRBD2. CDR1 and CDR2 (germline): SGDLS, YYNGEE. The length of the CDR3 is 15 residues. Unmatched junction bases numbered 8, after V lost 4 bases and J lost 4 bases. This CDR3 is CASSRAGGKAETQYF. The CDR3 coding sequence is TGTGCCAGCAGCCGGGCGGGGGGGAAAGCAGAGACCCAGTACTTC.

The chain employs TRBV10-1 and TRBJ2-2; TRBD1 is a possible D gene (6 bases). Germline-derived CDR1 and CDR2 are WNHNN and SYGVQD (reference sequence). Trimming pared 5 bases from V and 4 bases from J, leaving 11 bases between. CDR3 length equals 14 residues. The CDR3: CASSLTGPTGELFF. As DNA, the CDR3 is TGCGCCAGCAGTTTGACAGGACCCACCGGGGAGCTGTTTTTT.

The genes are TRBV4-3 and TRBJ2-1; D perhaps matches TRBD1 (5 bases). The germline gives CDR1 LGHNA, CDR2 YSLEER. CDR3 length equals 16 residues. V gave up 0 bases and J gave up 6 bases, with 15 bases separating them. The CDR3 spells CASSQELQGWFNEQFF. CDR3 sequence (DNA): TGCGCCAGCAGCCAAGAGTTGCAGGGTTGGTTCAATGAGCAGTTCTTC.

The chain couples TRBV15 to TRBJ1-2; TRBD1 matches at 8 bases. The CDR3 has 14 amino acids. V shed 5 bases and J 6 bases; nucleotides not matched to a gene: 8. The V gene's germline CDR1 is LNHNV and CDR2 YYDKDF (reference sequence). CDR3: CATSPRTGFDGYTF. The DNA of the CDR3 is TGTGCCACCAGCCCCCGGACAGGGTTCGATGGCTACACCTTC.

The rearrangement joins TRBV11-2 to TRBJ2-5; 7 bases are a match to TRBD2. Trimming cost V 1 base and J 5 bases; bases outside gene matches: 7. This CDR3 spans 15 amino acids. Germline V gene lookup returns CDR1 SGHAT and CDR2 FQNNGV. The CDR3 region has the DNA TGTGCCAGCAGCTTAGGACCTTGGGGAGGGGAGACCCAGTACTTC. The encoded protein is CASSLGPWGGETQYF.

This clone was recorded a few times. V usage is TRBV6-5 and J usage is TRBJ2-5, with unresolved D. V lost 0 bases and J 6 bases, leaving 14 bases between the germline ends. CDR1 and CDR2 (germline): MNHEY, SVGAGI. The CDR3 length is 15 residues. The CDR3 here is CASSYSNARSKTQYF. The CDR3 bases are TGTGCCAGCAGTTACTCGAATGCGCGGTCAAAGACCCAGTACTTC.

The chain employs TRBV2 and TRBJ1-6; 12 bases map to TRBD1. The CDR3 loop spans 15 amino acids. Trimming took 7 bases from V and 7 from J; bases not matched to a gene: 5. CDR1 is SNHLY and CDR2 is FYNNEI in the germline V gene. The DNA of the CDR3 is TGTGCCAGCACTCGGGACAGGGGGCGGAATTCACCCCTCCACTTT. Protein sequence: CASTRDRGRNSPLHF. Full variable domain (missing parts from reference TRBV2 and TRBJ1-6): EPEVTQTPSHQVTQMGQEVILRCVPISNHLYFYWYRQILGQKVEFLVSFYNNEISEKSEIFDDQFSVERPDGSNFTLKIRSTKLEDSAMYFCASTRDRGRNSPLHFGNGTRLTVT.

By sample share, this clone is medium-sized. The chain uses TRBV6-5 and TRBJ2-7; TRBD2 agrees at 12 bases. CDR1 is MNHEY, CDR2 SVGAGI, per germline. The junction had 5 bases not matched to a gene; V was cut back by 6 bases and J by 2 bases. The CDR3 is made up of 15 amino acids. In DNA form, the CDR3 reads TGTGCCAGCAGCCGAGGACTAGCGGGACCCTACGAGCAGTACTTC. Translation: CASSRGLAGPYEQYF.

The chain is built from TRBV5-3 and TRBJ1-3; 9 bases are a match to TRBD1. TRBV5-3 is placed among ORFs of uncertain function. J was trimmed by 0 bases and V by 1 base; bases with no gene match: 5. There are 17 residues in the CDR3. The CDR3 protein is CARSLRDRAHSGNTIYF. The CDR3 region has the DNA TGTGCCAGAAGCTTGCGGGACAGGGCTCACTCTGGAAACACCATATATTTT.

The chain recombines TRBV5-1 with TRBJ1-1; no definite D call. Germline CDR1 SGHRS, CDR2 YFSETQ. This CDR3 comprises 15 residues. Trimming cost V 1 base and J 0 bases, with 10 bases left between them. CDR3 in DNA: TGCGCCAGCAGCTTGTCGGCGACGTTGAACACTGAAGCTTTCTTT. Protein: CASSLSATLNTEAFF. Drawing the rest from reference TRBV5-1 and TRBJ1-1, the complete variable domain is KAGVTQTPRYLIKTRGQQVTLSCSPISGHRSVSWYQQTPGQGLQFLFEYFSETQRNKGNFPGRFSGRQFSNSRSEMNVSTLELGDSALYLCASSLSATLNTEAFFGQGTRLTVV.

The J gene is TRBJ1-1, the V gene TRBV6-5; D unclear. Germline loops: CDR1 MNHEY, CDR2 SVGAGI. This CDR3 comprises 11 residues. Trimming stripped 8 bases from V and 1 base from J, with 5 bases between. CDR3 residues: CASYQNTEAFF. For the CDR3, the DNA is TGTGCCAGCTACCAGAACACTGAAGCTTTCTTT.

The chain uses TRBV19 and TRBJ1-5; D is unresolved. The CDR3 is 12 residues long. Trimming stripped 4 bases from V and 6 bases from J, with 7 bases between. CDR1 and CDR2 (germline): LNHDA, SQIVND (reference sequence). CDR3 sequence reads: CASSTPPQPQHF. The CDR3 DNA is TGTGCCAGTAGTACCCCCCCTCAGCCCCAGCATTTT.

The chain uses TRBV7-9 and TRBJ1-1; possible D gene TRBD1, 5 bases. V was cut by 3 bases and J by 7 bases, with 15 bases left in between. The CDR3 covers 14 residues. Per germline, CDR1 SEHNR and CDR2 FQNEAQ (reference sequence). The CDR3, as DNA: TGTGCCAGCAGCTTTCCGCCAGGGCGGGATGAAGCTTTCTTT. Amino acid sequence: CASSFPPGRDEAFF. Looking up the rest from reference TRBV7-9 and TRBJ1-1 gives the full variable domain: DTGVSQNPRHKITKRGQNVTFRCDPISEHNRLYWYRQTLGQGPEFLTYFQNEAQLEKSRLLSDRFSAERPKGSFSTLEIQRTEQGDSAMYLCASSFPPGRDEAFFGQGTRLTVV.

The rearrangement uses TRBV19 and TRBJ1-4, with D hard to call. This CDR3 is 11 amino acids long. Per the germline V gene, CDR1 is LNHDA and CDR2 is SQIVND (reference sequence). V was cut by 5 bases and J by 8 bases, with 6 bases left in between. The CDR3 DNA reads TGTGCCAGTAGTTTCCGAGAAAAACTGTTTTTT. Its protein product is CASSFREKLFF.

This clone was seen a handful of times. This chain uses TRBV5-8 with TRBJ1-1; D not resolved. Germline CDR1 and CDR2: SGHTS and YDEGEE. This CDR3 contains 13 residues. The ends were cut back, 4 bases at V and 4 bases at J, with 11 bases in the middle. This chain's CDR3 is CASSLSRGTEAFF. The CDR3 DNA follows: TGTGCCAGCAGCCTCAGCCGGGGCACTGAAGCTTTCTTT.

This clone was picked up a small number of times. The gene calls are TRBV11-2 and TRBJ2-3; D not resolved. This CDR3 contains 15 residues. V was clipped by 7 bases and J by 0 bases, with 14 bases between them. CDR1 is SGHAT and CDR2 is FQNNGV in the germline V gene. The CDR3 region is CASTNDLTSTDTQYF. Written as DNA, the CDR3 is TGTGCCAGCACCAACGACCTTACTAGCACAGATACGCAGTATTTT.

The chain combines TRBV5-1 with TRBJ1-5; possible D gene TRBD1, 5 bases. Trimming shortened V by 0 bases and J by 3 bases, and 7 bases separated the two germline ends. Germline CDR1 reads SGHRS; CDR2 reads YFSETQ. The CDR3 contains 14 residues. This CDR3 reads CASSLGGNNQPQHF. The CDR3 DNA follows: TGCGCCAGCAGCTTGGGGGGGAACAATCAGCCCCAGCATTTT.